Below are 15 T cell receptor beta chains sequenced from a single sample in a study of immune aging and cytomegalovirus after organ transplant. Time point here: five sample-tagged time points from pre-transplant (day -1) to day 368 post-transplant, pooled. Their target antigens are unknown. BD Rhapsody targeted mRNA and AbSeq chemistry was used for microwell cell capture and library preparation. MiXCR, run by TCRdb on the single-cell sequencing reads, gives a single entry per CDR3 protein. Found here are tens of thousands of distinct CDR3 sequences, 36% of them singletons; the top ten hold 25% to 30%. Specimen: CMV peptide-activated CD4+ and CD8+ T cells sorted from blood, collected at five time points, pooled. The subset denotes: sorted CD8+CD137+ and CD4+CD154+ T cells after about 13 h CMV IE-1 peptide stimulation. The receptor source for this set is a female donor who had a heart transplant and CMV viremia.

V usage is TRBV29-1 and J usage is TRBJ2-1; D might be TRBD1 (5 bases). Germline V gives CDR1 SQVTM, CDR2 ANQGSEA. The CDR3 length is 15 residues. V was trimmed by 6 bases and J by 0 bases, leaving 15 bases between them. The CDR3 sequence is CSVLMTVRSYNEQFF. CDR3 bases: TGCAGCGTACTAATGACAGTCCGCTCCTACAATGAGCAGTTCTTC.

The rearrangement uses TRBV20-1 and TRBJ1-1; D not certain. Trimming removed 3 bases from V and 3 bases from J, with 20 bases in between. The CDR3 is 16 residues long. Germline V CDR1 and CDR2: DFQATT, SNEGSKA (reference sequence). The CDR3: CSARISGRSFDTEAFF. CDR3 DNA: TGCAGTGCTAGGATCTCCGGGAGATCTTTTGACACTGAAGCTTTCTTT.

About this clonotype itself: One end of the junction varies from germline; a read error may be responsible. This rearrangement joins TRBV18 to TRBJ2-2; D is possibly TRBD2 (5 bases). In germline, CDR1 is KGHSH, CDR2 LQKENI. This CDR3 contains 13 residues. DNA for the CDR3: TGTGCCAGCTCACCCCTCTGTACCGGGGAGCTGATTTTT. It yields the protein CASSPLCTGELIF.

This clonotype was detected many times. The gene calls are TRBV5-4 and TRBJ1-1; D is unresolved. The germline V and J ends were trimmed by 2 bases and 1 base, with 6 bases remaining between them. This CDR3 spans 13 amino acids. Germline assignment: CDR1 SGHNT and CDR2 YYREEE (reference sequence). The chain's CDR3 is CASSLTQNTEAFF. The CDR3 DNA sequence: TGTGCCAGCAGCTTAACACAGAACACTGAAGCTTTCTTT.

Here the CDR3 DNA reads TGCGCCAGCAGCCGGGGACAGCCAAGAGACACTGAAGCTTTCTTT. Its translation is CASSRGQPRDTEAFF. The chain employs TRBV5-1 and TRBJ1-1, with 7 bases lining up with TRBD1. The CDR3 runs 15 residues. CDR1 and CDR2 from the germline V gene are SGHRS and YFSETQ. V lost 4 bases, J lost 3 bases, and 9 bases stayed unmatched.

V is TRBV4-3 and J is TRBJ2-2; 11 bases match TRBD2. This CDR3 is 16 amino acids long. Germline assignment: CDR1 LGHNA and CDR2 YSLEER. V lost 0 bases to trimming and J lost 5 bases; unmatched junction nucleotides: 2. The CDR3 region has the DNA TGCGCCAGCAGCCAAGAACCTAGCGGGGGGACCGGGGAGCTGTTTTTT. Translating it yields CASSQEPSGGTGELFF.

The chain has TRBV24-1 and TRBJ2-1; 9 bases align to TRBD2. This CDR3 has 15 residues. Germline CDR1 is KGHDR and CDR2 is SFDVKD. Trimming took 9 bases from V and 6 from J; bases not matched to a gene: 11. CDR3 loop: CATRGASGISNEQFF. CDR3 coding DNA: TGTGCCACCCGGGGGGCTAGCGGGATTAGCAATGAGCAGTTCTTC.

There are many counts of this clonotype. The junction departs from germline at one end; a sequencing error may be responsible. V is TRBV4-2 and J is TRBJ1-5; D is perhaps TRBD1 (6 bases). The V gene's germline CDR1 is LGHNA and CDR2 YNFKEQ. This CDR3 has 17 residues. DNA for the CDR3: TGTGCCAGCAGCCAAGATAGGGGGACCGGGACTCCTCAGCCCCGGCATTTT. Its translation: CASSQDRGTGTPQPRHF.

Comments on this clonotype: This could be a read error, since a much larger clone is one nucleotide away. The chain has TRBV12-3 or TRBV12-4 and TRBJ2-6; the D is unclear. Trimming stripped 10 bases from V and 0 bases from J, with 10 bases between. The CDR3 extends over 14 amino acids. This chain's CDR3 is CANIKSSGANVLTF. CDR3 nucleotides: TGTGCCAACATCAAGAGCTCTGGGGCCAACGTCCTGACTTTC.

In this sample, this clonotype turned up many times. This chain links TRBV10-2 with TRBJ1-3, with D hard to call. Trimming took off 3 bases at V and 4 bases at J, with 10 bases between the two ends. The germline gives CDR1 WSHSY, CDR2 SAAADI. This CDR3 spans 14 amino acids. In nucleotides, the CDR3 is TGCGCCAGCAGTGATCGGGGAACCGGAAACACCATATATTTT. Protein sequence: CASSDRGTGNTIYF.

This clonotype was detected only once. With a much larger clone just one base away, this may be a read error. The conserved closing phenylalanine or tryptophan is absent in this CDR3, likely reflecting a read error. The chain links TRBV20-1 to TRBJ2-7; 7 bases map to TRBD2. CDR3 length: 16 residues. V shed 3 bases, J shed 0 bases, and the junction held 11 bases outside the gene matches. From germline, CDR1 is DFQATT and CDR2 SNEGSKA (reference sequence). The CDR3 spells CSASGRLAELSYEQYS. Here the CDR3 DNA reads TGCAGTGCTAGCGGACGGCTAGCGGAGCTCTCCTACGAGCAGTACTCC.

The rearrangement uses TRBV12-3 or TRBV12-4 and TRBJ1-2; the D gene is possibly TRBD1 (6 bases). CDR3 length: 14 amino acids. V gave up 5 bases and J gave up 6 bases, with 16 bases separating them. In nucleotides, the CDR3 is TGTGCCAGCAGTGACTACGGGGGGCTGAATGGCTACACCTTC. Protein product: CASSDYGGLNGYTF.

This clonotype came up a few times. The chain recombines TRBV20-1 with TRBJ2-2; D remains unclear. This CDR3 comprises 13 residues. Per germline, CDR1 DFQATT and CDR2 SNEGSKA (reference sequence). V gave up 3 bases and J gave up 1 base, with 6 bases separating them. CDR3 amino acids: CSASNRNTGELFF. CDR3 nucleotides: TGCAGTGCTAGTAACAGGAACACCGGGGAGCTGTTTTTT.

This clonotype is labeled medium-sized. The chain has TRBV25-1 and TRBJ2-2; 9 bases match TRBD1. The germline gives CDR1 MGHDK, CDR2 SYGVNS. The V gene end was trimmed by 4 bases and the J gene end by 6 bases; junction bases not matched to a gene: 12. This CDR3 is 17 amino acids long. The CDR3, as DNA: TGTGCCAGCAGTGGTCCGAAGGGACAGGGAAGCGCCGGGGAGCTGTTTTTT. Its translation: CASSGPKGQGSAGELFF.

As for this clonotype: At one end, the junction sequence differs from germline, possibly due to a read error. The V and J genes are TRBV30 and TRBJ2-1; the match to TRBD2 covers 13 bases. In germline, CDR1 is GTSNPN, CDR2 SVGIG (reference sequence). The CDR3 is 19 amino acids. The CDR3 sequence is CAWAGTTSGRQSSYNEQLF. The CDR3 bases are TGTGCCTGGGCGGGGACGACTAGCGGGAGGCAAAGCTCCTACAATGAGCAGCTCTTC.